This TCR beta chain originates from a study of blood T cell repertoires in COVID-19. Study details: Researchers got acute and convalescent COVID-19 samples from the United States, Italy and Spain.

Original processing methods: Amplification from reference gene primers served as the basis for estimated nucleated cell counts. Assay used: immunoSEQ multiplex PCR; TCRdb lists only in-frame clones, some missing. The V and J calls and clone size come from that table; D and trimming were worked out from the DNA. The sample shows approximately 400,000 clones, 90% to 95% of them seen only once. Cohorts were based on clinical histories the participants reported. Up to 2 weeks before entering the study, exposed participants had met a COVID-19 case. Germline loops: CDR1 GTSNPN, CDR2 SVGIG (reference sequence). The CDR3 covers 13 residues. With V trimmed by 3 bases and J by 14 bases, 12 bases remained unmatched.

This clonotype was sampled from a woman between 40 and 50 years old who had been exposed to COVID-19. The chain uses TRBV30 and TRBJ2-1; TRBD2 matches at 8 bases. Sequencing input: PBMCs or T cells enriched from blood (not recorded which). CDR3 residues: CAWSQAGVPSEFF. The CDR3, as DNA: TGTGCCTGGAGCCAAGCGGGAGTACCCTCCGAGTTCTTC.